The 3 T cell receptor beta chains below all came from one sample that was sequenced in a study of regulatory T cells in long-lasting Graves disease (dated by TCRdb to about 2021). The time point tag for this specimen amounts to: persistent/refractory GD, antithyroid drugs over 5 years with positive TRAb. For both TCR sequencing and RNA sequencing, RNA was extracted from PBMCs using TRIzol. Library prep was done by multiplex PCR. The instrument given in TCRdb is Illumina HiSeq 4000. CDR3 regions were amplified by Arm-PCR with iRepertoire HTBI primers to construct TCR beta libraries. TCRdb reprocessing: public reads trimmed at Q25 with fastp, clones called with MiXCR, in-frame beta chains kept. CDR3 protein sequences are deduplicated, and each keeps its most common genes and DNA. This sample comprises about 470,000 distinct CDR3 sequences, about 20% of them detected only once. The ten largest account for less than 9% of the sample.

Material: peripheral blood mononuclear cells (PBMCs), obtained when the disease was refractory, from a patient treated with antithyroid drugs. The receptor source for this set is a female donor with Graves disease.

This clonotype was detected many times. The J gene is TRBJ1-2, the V gene TRBV6-5; unclear D gene. The germline gives CDR1 MNHEY, CDR2 SVGAGI. V lost 0 bases, J lost 1 base, and 9 bases lay in between. The CDR3 consists of 15 residues. CDR3 in amino acids: CASSYSKGGNYGYTF. The CDR3 DNA sequence: TGTGCCAGCAGTTACTCGAAGGGCGGTAACTATGGCTACACCTTC.

On this clonotype: This may be a read error, as it is one base from a much larger clone. This rearrangement joins TRBV6-9 to TRBJ2-7, with D possibly matching TRBD2 (6 bases). V dropped 4 bases and J dropped 6 bases, with 22 bases sitting between them. Germline V CDR1 and CDR2: MNHGY, SVAAGI. CDR3 length equals 16 residues. The CDR3 DNA follows: TGTGCCAGCAGTTTTGGGTCAGGGAGACTAGTCTCCGAGCAGTACTTC. It codes for CASSFGSGRLVSEQYF.

CDR3 DNA sequence: TGTGCCAGCAGCCTAGAGGGGGCGCGAGGAAACACCATATATTTT. As protein: CASSLEGARGNTIYF. The chain links TRBV12-3 or TRBV12-4 to TRBJ1-3, with 7 positions matching TRBD1. The CDR3 contains 15 residues. After removal of 6 bases from V and 4 bases from J, the junction contained 9 bases not matched to a gene.